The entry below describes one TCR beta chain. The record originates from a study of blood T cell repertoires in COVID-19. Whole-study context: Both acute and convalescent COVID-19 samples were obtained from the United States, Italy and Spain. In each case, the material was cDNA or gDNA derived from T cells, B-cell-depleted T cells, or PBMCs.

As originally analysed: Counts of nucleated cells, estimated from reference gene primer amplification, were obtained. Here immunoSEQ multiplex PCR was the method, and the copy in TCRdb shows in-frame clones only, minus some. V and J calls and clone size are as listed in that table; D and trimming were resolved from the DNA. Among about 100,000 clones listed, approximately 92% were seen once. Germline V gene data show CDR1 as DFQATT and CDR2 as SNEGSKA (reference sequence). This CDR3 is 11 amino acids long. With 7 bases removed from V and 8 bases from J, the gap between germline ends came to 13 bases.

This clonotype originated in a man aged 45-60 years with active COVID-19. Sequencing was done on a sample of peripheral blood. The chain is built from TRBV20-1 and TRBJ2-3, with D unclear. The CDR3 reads CSGSADRTQYF. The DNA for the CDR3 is TGCAGTGGGTCGGCGGATCGTACGCAGTATTTT.